This T cell receptor beta chain was recovered during a study of metastatic and nonmetastatic thyroid tumors. Across the study: Repertoire comparisons spanned blood and tumor or nodule tissue from malignant and benign thyroid patients.

Germline assignment: CDR1 KGHSH and CDR2 LQKENI. This CDR3 is 14 amino acids long. V was clipped by 4 bases and J by 3 bases; unmatched bases: 3. General observations from the study: Versus benign nodules, malignant thyroid tumors reportedly had significantly higher TCR beta diversity, in blood and tumor.

There were no patients who had received any treatment before thyroid surgery. In this sample, this clone turned up many times. Its antigen is still unknown. Study processing details: Variation in CDR3 across clinicopathological groups served as the basis for constructing a distant-metastasis classifier in papillary thyroid cancer. TCRdb used MiXCR to call clones anew from the PCR reads. These V and J calls are TCRdb output, not the study's own analysis. The data hold 84,000 or so clones, with around 7.8% observed a single time. This clonotype originated in a female donor with papillary thyroid cancer or a benign thyroid nodule (not recorded which). Some clones in this sample may be carry-over from other donors' samples. Sequencing used blood. This chain uses TRBV18 with TRBJ2-5, with 9 bases matching TRBD1. The CDR3 coding sequence is TGTGCCAGCTCACTTCGGACAGGGGAAGAGACCCAGTACTTC. Amino acid sequence: CASSLRTGEETQYF.